This T cell receptor beta chain was documented in a study of T cell repertoires in cytomegalovirus infection. TCRdb passed the reads through MiXCR, listing each CDR3 protein once. The sample lists approximately 1,000,000 distinct CDR3 sequences, roughly 30% occurring once. Germline CDR1 reads SGHNT; CDR2 reads YYREEE (reference sequence). This CDR3 has 12 amino acids. With 0 bases removed from V and 13 bases from J, the gap between germline ends came to 11 bases. Regarding this clonotype: Its cognate antigen is unknown.

The J gene is TRBJ1-3, the V gene TRBV5-4; D is unresolved. This sample comprised cultured CD8+ T cells from PBMCs, obtained from culture after CMV antigen stimulation. This clonotype was sampled from a human donor in good health (CMV status not recorded). Some clones in this sample may be carry-over from other donors' samples. The CDR3 region has the DNA TGTGCCAGCAGCTTGGGCTCCGGGAAGATATATTTT. It encodes CASSLGSGKIYF.